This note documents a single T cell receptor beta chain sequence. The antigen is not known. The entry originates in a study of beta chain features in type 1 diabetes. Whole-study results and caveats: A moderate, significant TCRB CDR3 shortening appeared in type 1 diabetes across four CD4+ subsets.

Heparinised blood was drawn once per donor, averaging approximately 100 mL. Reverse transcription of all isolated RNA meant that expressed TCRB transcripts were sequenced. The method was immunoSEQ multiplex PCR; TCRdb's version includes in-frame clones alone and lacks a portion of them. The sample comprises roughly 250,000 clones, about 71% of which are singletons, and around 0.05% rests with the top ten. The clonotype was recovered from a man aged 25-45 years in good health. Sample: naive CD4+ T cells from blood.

The CDR3 DNA follows: TGTGCCAGCAGCTCCCGATCCCAGACTAGCGGGAGAAAGGATACGCAGTATTTT. This gives the protein CASSSRSQTSGRKDTQYF. The J gene is TRBJ2-3, the V gene TRBV7-2; 12 bases map to TRBD2. Germline values: CDR1 SGHTA, CDR2 FQGNSA. The CDR3 length is 18 residues. Trimming cost V 4 bases and J 6 bases; bases outside gene matches: 14.